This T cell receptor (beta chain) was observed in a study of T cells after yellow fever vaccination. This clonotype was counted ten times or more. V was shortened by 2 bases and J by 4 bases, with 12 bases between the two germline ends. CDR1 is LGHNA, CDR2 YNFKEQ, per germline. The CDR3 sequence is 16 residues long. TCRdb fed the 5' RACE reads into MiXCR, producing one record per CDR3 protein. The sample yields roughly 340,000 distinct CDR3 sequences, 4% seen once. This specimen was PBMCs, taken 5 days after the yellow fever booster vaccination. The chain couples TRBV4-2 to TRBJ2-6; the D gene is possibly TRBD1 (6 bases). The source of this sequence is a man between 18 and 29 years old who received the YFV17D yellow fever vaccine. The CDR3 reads CASSQHTGTGANVLTF. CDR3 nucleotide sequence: TGTGCCAGCAGCCAACACACAGGGACCGGGGCCAACGTCCTGACTTTC.